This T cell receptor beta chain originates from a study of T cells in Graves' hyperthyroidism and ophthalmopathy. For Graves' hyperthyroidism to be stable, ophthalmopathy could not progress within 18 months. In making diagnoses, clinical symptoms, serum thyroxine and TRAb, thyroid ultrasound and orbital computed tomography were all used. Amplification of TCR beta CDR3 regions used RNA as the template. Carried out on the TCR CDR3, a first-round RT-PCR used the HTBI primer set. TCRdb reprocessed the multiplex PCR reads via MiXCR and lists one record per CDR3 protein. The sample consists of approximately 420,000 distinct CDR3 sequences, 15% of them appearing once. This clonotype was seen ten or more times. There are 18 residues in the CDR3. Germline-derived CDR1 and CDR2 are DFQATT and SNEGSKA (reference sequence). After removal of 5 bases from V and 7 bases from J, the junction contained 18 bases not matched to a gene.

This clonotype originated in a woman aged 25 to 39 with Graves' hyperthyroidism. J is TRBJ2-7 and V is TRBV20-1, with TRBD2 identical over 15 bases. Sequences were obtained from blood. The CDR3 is CSAATPGLAGGELREQYF. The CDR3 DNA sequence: TGCAGTGCTGCAACCCCGGGACTAGCGGGAGGCGAACTGAGGGAGCAGTACTTC.